This T cell receptor beta chain was profiled in a study of blood T cell repertoires in COVID-19. At the level of the study: The study drew acute and convalescent COVID-19 samples from the United States, Italy and Spain. T cells, B-cell-depleted T cells, or PBMCs provided the cDNA or gDNA that served as material.

In the original workflow: From reference gene primer amplification, estimates of nucleated cell counts were derived. TCRdb's copy holds only in-frame clones and misses some; the assay was immunoSEQ multiplex PCR. The DNA was the basis for D and trimming; V, J and clone size are from that table. The top ten clones hold roughly 3.6% of a sample with approximately 380,000 clones, around 85% of them seen once. CDR1 and CDR2 (germline): MNHEY, SVGAGI. The CDR3 loop spans 14 amino acids. V shed 10 bases, J shed 2 bases, and the junction held 10 bases outside the gene matches. Sequencing was performed on peripheral blood. The clonotype originates from a young woman with acute or convalescent COVID-19. The chain combines TRBV6-5 with TRBJ2-7, with 8 bases aligning to TRBD2. The CDR3 loop is CATEAAGEAYEQYF. Here the CDR3 DNA reads TGTGCCACCGAAGCAGCGGGGGAGGCCTACGAGCAGTACTTC.